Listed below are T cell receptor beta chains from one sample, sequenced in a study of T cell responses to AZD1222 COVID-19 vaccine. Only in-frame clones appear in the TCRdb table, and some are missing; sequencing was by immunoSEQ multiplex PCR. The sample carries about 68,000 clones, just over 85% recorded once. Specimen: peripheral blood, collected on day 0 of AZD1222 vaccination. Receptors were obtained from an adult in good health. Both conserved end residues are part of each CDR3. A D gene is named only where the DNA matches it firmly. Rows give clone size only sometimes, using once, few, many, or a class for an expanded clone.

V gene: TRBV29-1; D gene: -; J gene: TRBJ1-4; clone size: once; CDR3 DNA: TGCAGCGTTGAAGGGACCGCAACTAATGAAAAACTGTTTTTT; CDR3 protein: CSVEGTATNEKLFF
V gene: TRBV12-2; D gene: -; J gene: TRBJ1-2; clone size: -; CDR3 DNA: TGTGCAAGTCACGGGGCCATTAAGTATGGCTACACCTTC; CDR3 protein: CASHGAIKYGYTF
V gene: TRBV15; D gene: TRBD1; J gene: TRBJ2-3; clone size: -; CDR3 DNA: TGTGCCACCAGCAACCTTACCGGGACAGGGATCACAGATACGCAGTATTTT; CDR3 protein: CATSNLTGTGITDTQYF
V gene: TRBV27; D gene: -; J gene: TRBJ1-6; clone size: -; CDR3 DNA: TGTGCCAGCAGTCTAACCGGACCGTTTTCACCCCTCCACTTT; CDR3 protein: CASSLTGPFSPLHF
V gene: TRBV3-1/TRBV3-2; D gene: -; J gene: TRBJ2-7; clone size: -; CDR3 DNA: TGTGCCAGCAGCTCCAGGGTTTACGAGCAGTACTTC; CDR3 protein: CASSSRVYEQYF
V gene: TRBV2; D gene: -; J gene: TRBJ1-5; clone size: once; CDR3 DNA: TGTGCCAGCAGGTTACAGGGTGGCAATCAGCCCCAGCATTTT; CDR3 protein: CASRLQGGNQPQHF
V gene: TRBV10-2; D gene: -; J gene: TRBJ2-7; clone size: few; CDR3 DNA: TGCGCCAGCAGTGAGTCTTGGGGACCCTACGAGCAGTACTTC; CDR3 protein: CASSESWGPYEQYF
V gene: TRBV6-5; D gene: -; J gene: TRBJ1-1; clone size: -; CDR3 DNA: TGTGCCAGCAGTTACTCGATCGAGATGAACACTGAAGCTTTCTTT; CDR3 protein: CASSYSIEMNTEAFF
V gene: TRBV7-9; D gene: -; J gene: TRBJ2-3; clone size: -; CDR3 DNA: TGTGCCAGCAGCGCGAGACTGGCGGCGGGCACAGATACGCAGTATTTT; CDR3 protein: CASSARLAAGTDTQYF
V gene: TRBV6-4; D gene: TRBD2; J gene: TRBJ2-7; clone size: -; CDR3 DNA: TGTGCCAGCAGTCGCGAACTGCGGGGGGCGGGTTATAGGCAGTACTTC; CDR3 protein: CASSRELRGAGYRQYF
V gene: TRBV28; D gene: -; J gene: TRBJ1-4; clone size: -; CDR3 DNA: TGTGCCAGCAGTGTTATGACCGCAACTAATGAAAAACTGTTTTTT; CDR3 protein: CASSVMTATNEKLFF
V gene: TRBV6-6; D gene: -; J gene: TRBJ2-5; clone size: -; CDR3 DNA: TGTGCCAGCAGCTCTCAAGAGACCCAGTACTTC; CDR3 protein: CASSSQETQYF
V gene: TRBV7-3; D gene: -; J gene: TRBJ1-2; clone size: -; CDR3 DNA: TGTGCCAGCAGCTTAGGGGGCGCAGACTATGGCTACACCTTC; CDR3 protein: CASSLGGADYGYTF
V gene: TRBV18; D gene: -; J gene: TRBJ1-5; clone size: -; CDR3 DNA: TGTGCCAGCTCGCCTTCCGCCCGGGGAACGGCGGCTCAGCCCCAGCATTTT; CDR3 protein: CASSPSARGTAAQPQHF
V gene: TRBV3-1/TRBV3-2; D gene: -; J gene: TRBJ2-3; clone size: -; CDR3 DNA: TGTGCCAGCAGCCCCCACGGGGAAGATACGCAGTATTTT; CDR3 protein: CASSPHGEDTQYF
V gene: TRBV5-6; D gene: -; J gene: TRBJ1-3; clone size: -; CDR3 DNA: TGTGCCAGTAGCCGGCCATACGTCTCTGGAAACACCATATATTTT; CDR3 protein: CASSRPYVSGNTIYF
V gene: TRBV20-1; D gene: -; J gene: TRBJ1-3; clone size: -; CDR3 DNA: TGCAGTGCCCTCGGAGGAAACACCATATATTTT; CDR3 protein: CSALGGNTIYF
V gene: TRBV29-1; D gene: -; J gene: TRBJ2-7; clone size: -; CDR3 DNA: TGCAGCGTCACCAGGGACGGTCGTGCCTACGAGCAGTACTTC; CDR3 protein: CSVTRDGRAYEQYF
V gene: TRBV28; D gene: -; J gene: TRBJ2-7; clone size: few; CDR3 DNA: TGTGCCAGCAGTTCTTCCGCCCTAATCATCCACGAGCAGTACTTC; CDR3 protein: CASSSSALIIHEQYF
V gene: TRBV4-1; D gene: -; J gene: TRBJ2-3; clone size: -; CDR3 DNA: TGCGCCAGCAGCCAAGAGTCTAGCACAGATACGCAGTATTTT; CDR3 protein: CASSQESSTDTQYF
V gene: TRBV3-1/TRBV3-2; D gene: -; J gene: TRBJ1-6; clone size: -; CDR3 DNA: TGTGCCAGCAGCCAAACGGACATGCCGGGCTCACCCCTCCACTTT; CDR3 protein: CASSQTDMPGSPLHF
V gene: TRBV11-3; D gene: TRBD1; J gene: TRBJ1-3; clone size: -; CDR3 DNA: TGTGCCAGCAGCATCGGGACAGGGGAGAACACCATATATTTT; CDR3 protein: CASSIGTGENTIYF
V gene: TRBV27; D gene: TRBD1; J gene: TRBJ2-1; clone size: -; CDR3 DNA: TGTGCCACCTGCGAGGGGGCTAATGAGCAGTTCTTC; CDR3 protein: CATCEGANEQFF
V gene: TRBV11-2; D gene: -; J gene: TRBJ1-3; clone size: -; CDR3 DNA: TGTGCCAGCAGCTTATCTATCTCTGGAAACACCATATATTTT; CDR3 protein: CASSLSISGNTIYF
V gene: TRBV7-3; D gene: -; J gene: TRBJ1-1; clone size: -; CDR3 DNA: TGTGCCAGCAGTCCGAATGGGGGCCGCAACACTGAAGCTTTCTTT; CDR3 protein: CASSPNGGRNTEAFF
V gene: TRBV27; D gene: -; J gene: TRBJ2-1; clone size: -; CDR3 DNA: TGTGCCAGCAGTTTCGGGGCCCTCAATGAGCAGTTCTTC; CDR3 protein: CASSFGALNEQFF
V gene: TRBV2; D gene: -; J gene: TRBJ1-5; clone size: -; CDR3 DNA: TGTGCCACCGCGTCTACTGAGATAAATCAGCCCCAGCATTTT; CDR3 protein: CATASTEINQPQHF
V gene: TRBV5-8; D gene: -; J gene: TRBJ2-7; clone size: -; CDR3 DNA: TGTGCCAGCAGCTTGGTTGTCCAACAGCTTTACTACGAGCAGTACTTC; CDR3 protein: CASSLVVQQLYYEQYF
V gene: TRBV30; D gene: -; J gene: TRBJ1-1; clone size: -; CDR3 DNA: TGTGCCTGGACACGGTCGTGGGGCAGGGGTAACACTGAAGCTTTCTTT; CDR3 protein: CAWTRSWGRGNTEAFF
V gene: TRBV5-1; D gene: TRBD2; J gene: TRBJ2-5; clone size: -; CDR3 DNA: TGCGCCAGCAGCTTTGTCGGGAGGAACCAAGAGACCCAGTACTTC; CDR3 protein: CASSFVGRNQETQYF
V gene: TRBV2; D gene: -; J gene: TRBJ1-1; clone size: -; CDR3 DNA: TGTGCCAGCAGTGGGGGGTATGAAGCTTTCTTT; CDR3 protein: CASSGGYEAFF
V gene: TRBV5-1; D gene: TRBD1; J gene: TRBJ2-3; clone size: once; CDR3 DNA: TGCGCCAGCGCTGAGGGACAGGTACCAGATACGCAGTATTTT; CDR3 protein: CASAEGQVPDTQYF
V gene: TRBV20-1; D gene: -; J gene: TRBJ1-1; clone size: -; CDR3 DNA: TGCAACGTGGGGTACACTGAAGCTTTCTTT; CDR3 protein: CNVGYTEAFF
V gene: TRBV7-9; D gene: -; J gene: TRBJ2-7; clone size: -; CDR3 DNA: TGTGCCAGCAGCTATGACGGAAGAACCTACGAGCAGTACTTC; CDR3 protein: CASSYDGRTYEQYF
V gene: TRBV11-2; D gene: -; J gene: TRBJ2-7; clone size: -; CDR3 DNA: TGTGCCAGCAGCTTTAACGGACGGGCCTACGAGCAGTACTTC; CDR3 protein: CASSFNGRAYEQYF
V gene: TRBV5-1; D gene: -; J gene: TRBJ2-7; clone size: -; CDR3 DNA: TGCGCCAGCAGCCGGACAGTCGGTTCGGTCGAGCAGTACTTC; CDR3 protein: CASSRTVGSVEQYF
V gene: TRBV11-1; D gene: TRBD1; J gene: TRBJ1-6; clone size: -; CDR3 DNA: TGTGCCAGCAGCTCGACAGGGGGAATAGGGTCACCCCTCCACTTT; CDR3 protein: CASSSTGGIGSPLHF
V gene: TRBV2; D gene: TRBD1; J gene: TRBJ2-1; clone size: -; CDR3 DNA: TGTGCCAGCAAGACAGGGGTCAATGAGCAGTTCTTC; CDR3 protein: CASKTGVNEQFF
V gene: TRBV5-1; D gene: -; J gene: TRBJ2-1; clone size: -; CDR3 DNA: TGCGCCAGCAGCTTGGATGGGATTGGGGCGGTCAATGAGCAGTTCTTC; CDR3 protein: CASSLDGIGAVNEQFF
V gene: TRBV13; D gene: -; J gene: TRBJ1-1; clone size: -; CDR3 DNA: TGTGCCAGCAGCAACTCCAGGGCTGAAGCTTTCTTT; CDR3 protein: CASSNSRAEAFF
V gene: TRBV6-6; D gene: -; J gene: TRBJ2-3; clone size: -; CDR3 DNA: TGTGCCAGCAGTGGGGGCGGCGAACGTTTCGCAGATACGCAGTATTTT; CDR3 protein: CASSGGGERFADTQYF
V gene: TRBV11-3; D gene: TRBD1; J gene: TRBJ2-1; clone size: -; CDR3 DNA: TGTGCCAGCAGCTTGGGACAGGGGGGAGGAAATGAGCAGTTCTTC; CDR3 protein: CASSLGQGGGNEQFF
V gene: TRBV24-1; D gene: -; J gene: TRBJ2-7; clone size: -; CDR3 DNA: TGTGCCACCAGTGATTCCGGACAAGGCCTAGACTACGAGCAGTACTTC; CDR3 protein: CATSDSGQGLDYEQYF